This T cell receptor (beta chain) was sequenced for a study of blood T cells in healthy people across ages. Researchers report isolating at least 6.5 million PBMCs per sample. At least 5.5 micrograms of total RNA were extracted per sample. This clonotype was detected only a few times. The use of a sample-barcoded 5' primer and a J-beta primer mix characterized a second PCR of about 6 to 12 cycles. TCRdb re-analysed the 5' RACE reads in MiXCR, keeping a single row per CDR3 protein. The data show about 1.8 million distinct CDR3 sequences, with 49% seen just once and approximately 2.1% held by the top ten. Looked up from germline, CDR1 is SGHTA and CDR2 is FQGNSA. The CDR3 loop spans 16 amino acids. V was trimmed by 1 base and J by 0 bases, leaving 12 bases between them.

The sample was blood. The TCR comes from a woman between 40 and 55 years old in good health. This chain uses TRBV7-2 with TRBJ1-2, with D maybe TRBD1 (5 bases). CDR3 in amino acids: CASSLVSQGANYGYTF. In DNA, the CDR3 is TGTGCCAGCAGCTTAGTCTCGCAGGGAGCTAACTATGGCTACACCTTC.